The rows below give T cell receptor beta chains drawn from one sample of a study of blood T cells in healthy people across ages. One entry per CDR3 protein results from TCRdb running MiXCR on the 5' RACE reads. There are 1 million to 1.2 million distinct CDR3 sequences in the sample; about two fifths occur only once, and about an eighth lies in the top ten. Sequenced sample: blood. The receptors originated from a man aged 18 to 30 in good health. The CDR3 runs from the conserved cysteine through the conserved F or W. The D gene is left open where the match is weak. Size values are once, few and many counts, or a class for expanded clones, and some rows have none.

TRBJ1-1 | . | TRBV20-1 | . | CSARVRVKTEAFF | TGCAGTGCTAGAGTACGGGTCAAGACTGAAGCTTTCTTT
TRBJ2-3 | . | TRBV7-9 | TRBD1 | CASSFRPDRGWTDTQYF | TGTGCCAGCAGCTTCCGCCCGGACAGGGGGTGGACAGATACGCAGTATTTT
TRBJ1-4 | . | TRBV5-5 | . | CASSLRPTNEKLFF | TGTGCCAGCAGCTTACGACCGACTAATGAAAAACTGTTTTTT
TRBJ2-3 | . | TRBV21-1 | . | CASSKAWRGATDTQYF | TGTGCCAGCAGCAAAGCCTGGCGGGGGGCCACAGATACGCAGTATTTT
TRBJ1-1 | . | TRBV10-3 | . | CAISELQGLEAFF | TGTGCCATCAGTGAACTACAGGGTCTTGAAGCTTTCTTT
TRBJ1-5 | . | TRBV10-3 | . | CAISSNLVARGNQPQHF | TGTGCCATCTCTTCCAACCTAGTGGCAAGGGGGAATCAGCCCCAGCATTTT
TRBJ1-1 | . | TRBV10-3 | . | CAITKSRENTEAFF | TGTGCCATCACCAAGAGTAGAGAGAACACTGAAGCTTTCTTT
TRBJ2-7 | . | TRBV9 | TRBD2 | CASSPSLAGGPYLYNEQYF | TGTGCCAGCAGCCCCTCGCTAGCGGGGGGCCCTTATCTCTACAATGAGCAGTACTTC
TRBJ2-1 | . | TRBV7-3 | TRBD1 | CASSLGTDGTQFF | TGTGCCAGCAGCTTAGGGACAGATGGGACCCAGTTCTTC
TRBJ1-1 | . | TRBV12-3/TRBV12-4 | . | CANSARGGTEAFF | TGTGCCAACAGTGCCCGGGGGGGCACTGAAGCTTTCTTT
TRBJ2-1 | . | TRBV9 | TRBD1 | CASSAEDRGGEQFF | TGTGCCAGCAGTGCTGAAGACAGGGGAGGTGAGCAGTTCTTC
TRBJ1-1 | few | TRBV12-3/TRBV12-4 | . | CASSLGWAVGLSEAFF | TGTGCCAGCAGTTTAGGTTGGGCGGTTGGATTATCTGAAGCTTTCTTT
TRBJ2-1 | . | TRBV6-5 | . | CASSYLGGRAYNEQFF | TGTGCCAGCAGCTACCTGGGTGGCAGGGCCTACAATGAGCAGTTCTTC